Following are 11 T cell receptor beta chains from one sample sequenced in a study of identical twins. Via MiXCR, TCRdb re-called the 5' RACE reads, giving one row per CDR3 protein. The table lists a few hundred thousand distinct CDR3 sequences, roughly 9.5% of them singletons. This same sample was also taken into another study, of yellow fever vaccine responses in identical twins.

Material for sequencing was PBMCs. The receptors stem from a woman under 30 in good health.

The gene calls are TRBV28 and TRBJ2-6; TRBD2 matches 7 bases. This CDR3 is built from 17 residues. The germline V gene encodes CDR1 MDHEN and CDR2 SYDVKM. J was trimmed by 4 bases and V by 6 bases; bases with no gene match: 12. For the CDR3, the DNA is TGTGCCAGCAGCAATGGACTAGGAGCGATCGGGGCCAACGTCCTGACTTTC. Its translation is CASSNGLGAIGANVLTF.

This clonotype turned up a few times. The J gene is TRBJ2-5, the V gene TRBV5-1; 7 positions match TRBD2. Germline V CDR1 and CDR2: SGHRS, YFSETQ. CDR3 length: 15 residues. J gave up 4 bases and V 1 base, and 7 bases lay outside the gene matches. The chain's CDR3 is CASSLFRAGVETQYF. The DNA for the CDR3 is TGCGCCAGCAGCTTGTTCCGGGCGGGGGTAGAGACCCAGTACTTC.

There are a few counts of this clonotype. This rearrangement joins TRBV4-3 to TRBJ2-7, with D possibly matching TRBD1 (6 bases). The CDR3 totals 17 residues. V was cut by 0 bases and J by 3 bases, with 18 bases left in between. Per the germline V gene, CDR1 is LGHNA and CDR2 is YSLEER. The CDR3 region has the DNA TGCGCCAGCAGCCAAGACCATGACAGGTGGGGTCTCTACGAGCAGTACTTC. It codes for CASSQDHDRWGLYEQYF.

This clonotype came up a few times. The chain recombines TRBV7-9 with TRBJ1-4, with D hard to call. The CDR3 runs to 14 residues. Between the trimmed V and J ends, which lost 6 bases and 5 bases, there was a span of 13 bases. CDR1 is SEHNR and CDR2 is FQNEAQ in the germline V gene (reference sequence). Here the CDR3 DNA reads TGTGCCAGCAGTAGGACGGACGTAAATGAAAAACTGTTTTTT. Residues: CASSRTDVNEKLFF.

V and J are TRBV5-1 and TRBJ2-1; tentative D call: TRBD2 (6 bases). This CDR3 region has 15 residues. Germline CDR1 and CDR2: SGHRS and YFSETQ. V was pared by 6 bases and J by 2 bases, with 15 bases between. The CDR3 protein is CASTPGLHTYNEQFF. The CDR3, as DNA: TGCGCCAGCACCCCGGGACTCCATACCTACAATGAGCAGTTCTTC.

The chain recombines TRBV10-3 with TRBJ2-7, with D possibly matching TRBD2 (6 bases). Trimming took 10 bases from V and 5 from J, leaving 12 bases between them. Germline V lookup: CDR1 ENHRY, CDR2 SYGVKD. The CDR3 sequence is 11 residues long. The CDR3 loop reads CATTGEHEQYF. The DNA of the CDR3 is TGTGCCACAACGGGGGAACACGAGCAGTACTTC.

This clonotype showed up just a few times. This chain uses TRBV29-1 with TRBJ2-5; TRBD2 aligns across 8 bases. CDR1 SQVTM and CDR2 ANQGSEA come from the germline V gene. The ends lost 8 bases at V and 5 bases at J; junction bases unmatched: 7. CDR3 length equals 12 residues. CDR3 loop: CSLRTSRETQYF. CDR3 DNA: TGCAGCTTAAGGACTAGCAGGGAGACCCAGTACTTC.

This clonotype was detected many times. The chain has TRBV29-1 and TRBJ2-7; tentative D call: TRBD2 (5 bases). There are 14 residues in the CDR3. The V and J ends lost 2 bases and 6 bases respectively, with 17 bases between them. Germline CDR1 reads SQVTM; CDR2 reads ANQGSEA. CDR3 protein: CSVESLRGSGEQYF. CDR3 DNA: TGCAGCGTTGAATCACTGCGCGGGTCGGGCGAGCAGTACTTC.

V is TRBV27 and J is TRBJ2-3; TRBD1 agrees at 7 bases. The V gene end was trimmed by 4 bases and the J gene end by 3 bases; junction bases not matched to a gene: 10. CDR3 length: 16 residues. Looked up from germline, CDR1 is MNHEY and CDR2 is SMNVEV (reference sequence). The CDR3 nucleotides read TGTGCCAGCAGTTCCCGGACAGGAGAAAGGACAGATACGCAGTATTTT. Translated, it gives CASSSRTGERTDTQYF.

V gene TRBV7-8 combines with J gene TRBJ2-7; the D gene is possibly TRBD1 (6 bases). The CDR3 is made up of 13 amino acids. With 4 bases removed from V and 7 bases from J, the gap between germline ends came to 14 bases. Germline CDR1 SGHVS, CDR2 FQNEAQ. The CDR3, as DNA: TGTGCCAGCAGCTCGAACAGGGTGGGGGAGCAGTACTTC. It yields the protein CASSSNRVGEQYF.

This clonotype was picked up a small number of times. The CDR3, as DNA: TGCAGTGGCCTTGACAGGGCCAGAGGGGTCTACGAGCAGTACTTC. Translation gives CSGLDRARGVYEQYF. The chain uses TRBV20-1 and TRBJ2-7, with TRBD1 matching over 7 bases. CDR3 length equals 15 residues. Trimming cost V 7 bases and J 3 bases; bases outside gene matches: 15. Germline CDR1 is DFQATT and CDR2 is SNEGSKA (reference sequence).